The 32 T cell receptor beta chains in this list originate from one sample, sequenced in a study of cytomegalovirus exposure and HLA in healthy donors. The study ran its PCR with 60 Vbeta and 13 Jbeta primers. Clones were read by immunoSEQ multiplex PCR, and TCRdb kept only the in-frame ones, dropping some. This sample's table has just over 80,000 clones. Sequenced sample: PBMCs. Source of these receptors: a woman aged 25 to 39 in good health and CMV-seronegative.

As for this clone: Other DNA sequences in the same sample also yield this CDR3. The genes are TRBV25-1 and TRBJ2-3; 13 bases line up with TRBD2. Looked up from germline, CDR1 is MGHDK and CDR2 is SYGVNS. V lost 5 bases to trimming and J lost 3 bases; unmatched junction nucleotides: 5. The CDR3 has 16 amino acids. CDR3 DNA: TGTGCCAGCAGTCCAGGGACTAGCGGGAATACAGATACGCAGTATTTT. This encodes CASSPGTSGNTDTQYF.

The chain links TRBV5-1 to TRBJ2-1, with 13 bases that match TRBD2. Looked up from germline, CDR1 is SGHRS and CDR2 is YFSETQ. CDR3 length: 16 amino acids. V was clipped by 1 base and J by 7 bases; unmatched bases: 5. As DNA, the CDR3 is TGCGCCAGCAGCTTGACTAGCGGGGGGGCCCTGAATGAGCAGTTCTTC. It is translated as CASSLTSGGALNEQFF.

This chain links TRBV25-1 with TRBJ1-4; tentatively, D is TRBD1 (5 bases). Germline loops: CDR1 MGHDK, CDR2 SYGVNS. The CDR3 sequence is 18 residues long. Trimming took 3 bases from V and 3 from J, leaving 20 bases between them. In DNA form, the CDR3 reads TGTGCCAGCAGTGATCCTACCGGGGGGGAGGAGGCTAATGAAAAACTGTTTTTT. Residues: CASSDPTGGEEANEKLFF.

The chain combines TRBV5-1 with TRBJ1-1, with 8 bases fitting TRBD1. Germline values: CDR1 SGHRS, CDR2 YFSETQ. The trim removed 4 bases at V and 6 bases at J, leaving 8 bases unmatched. The CDR3 spans 14 residues. CDR3 bases: TGCGCCAGCAGCAAGGGACAGGTTGCTTCTGAAGCTTTCTTT. Residues: CASSKGQVASEAFF.

J is TRBJ1-6 and V is TRBV6-4, with unresolved D. Per germline, CDR1 MRHNA and CDR2 SNTAGT. The CDR3 extends over 13 amino acids. Trimming removed 4 bases at V and 7 bases at J, with 8 bases between. The CDR3 loop reads CASSVGLNSPLHF. Written as DNA, the CDR3 is TGTGCCAGCAGTGTAGGACTCAATTCACCCCTCCACTTT.

CDR3 region: CAWSVTGGHGYTF. The CDR3 region has the DNA TGTGCCTGGAGTGTAACAGGGGGGCATGGCTACACCTTC. The V gene is TRBV30, the J gene TRBJ1-2; 8 nucleotides agree with TRBD1. The V segment lost 0 bases and the J segment 6 bases; nucleotides outside the gene matches: 3. Germline V gene data show CDR1 as GTSNPN and CDR2 as SVGIG (reference sequence). The CDR3 spans 13 residues.

The chain has TRBV6-5 and TRBJ1-1; 10 bases match TRBD1. This CDR3 has 15 residues. The ends lost 3 bases at V and 1 base at J; junction bases unmatched: 2. Germline CDR1 is MNHEY and CDR2 is SVGAGI. CDR3 nucleotide sequence: TGTGCCAGCAGTTATCGGACAGGGGGGAACACTGAAGCTTTCTTT. This translates into CASSYRTGGNTEAFF.

The gene calls are TRBV30 and TRBJ2-5; 11 bases agree with TRBD2. The V and J ends lost 4 bases and 5 bases, in that order; junction bases with no gene match: 6. CDR1 and CDR2 (germline): GTSNPN, SVGIG (reference sequence). The CDR3 totals 14 residues. CDR3 in DNA: TGTGCCTGGACCGTAGCGGGAGGGCGTGAGACCCAGTACTTC. Amino acids: CAWTVAGGRETQYF.

This chain uses TRBV18 with TRBJ2-1; no reliable D call. Trimming left V 3 bases short and J 9 bases short, with 12 bases between. The CDR3 loop spans 13 amino acids. Germline V gene lookup returns CDR1 KGHSH and CDR2 LQKENI. Here the CDR3 reads CASSPHSTGEQFF. The CDR3 DNA reads TGTGCCAGCTCACCTCACAGTACTGGTGAGCAGTTCTTC.

The rearrangement joins TRBV4-1 to TRBJ2-7; TRBD1 might be the D (5 bases). Germline V gives CDR1 MGHRA, CDR2 YSYEKL. CDR3 length equals 15 residues. Trimming pared 1 base from V and 4 bases from J, leaving 14 bases between. The DNA of the CDR3 is TGCGCCAGCAGCCAAGCCGCCGGACAAGGATACGAGCAGTACTTC. Translating gives CASSQAAGQGYEQYF.

The chain combines TRBV29-1 with TRBJ1-2; TRBD1 aligns across 9 bases. The J segment lost 4 bases and the V segment lost 6 bases, leaving 12 bases of the junction unmatched. Germline loops: CDR1 SQVTM, CDR2 ANQGSEA. CDR3 length: 15 residues. The CDR3 bases are TGCAGCGTGGGATCGGGACAGGGCTTGGGCTATGGCTACACCTTC. Translated, it gives CSVGSGQGLGYGYTF.

The CDR3, as DNA: TGTGCCAGCTTAGGCGGGGGCTTTAATCAGCCCCAGCATTTT. This sequence encodes CASLGGGFNQPQHF. The V gene is TRBV28, the J gene TRBJ1-5, with TRBD1 as a possible D gene (6 bases). The CDR3 extends over 14 amino acids. With 8 bases removed from V and 4 bases from J, the gap between germline ends came to 15 bases. From germline, CDR1 is MDHEN and CDR2 SYDVKM.

The chain joins TRBV28 to TRBJ1-2; D is possibly TRBD1 (5 bases). Germline V lookup: CDR1 MDHEN, CDR2 SYDVKM. The germline V and J ends were trimmed by 9 bases and 0 bases, with 11 bases remaining between them. The length of the CDR3 is 13 residues. CDR3 sequence reads: CASRQIANYGYTF. CDR3 in DNA: TGTGCCAGTCGACAGATAGCTAACTATGGCTACACCTTC.

V gene TRBV30 combines with J gene TRBJ1-4, with a weak D call TRBD1 (6 bases). This CDR3 is built from 14 residues. Trimming stripped 2 bases from V and 0 bases from J, with 7 bases between. From germline, CDR1 is GTSNPN and CDR2 SVGIG (reference sequence). Here the CDR3 reads CAWSRTATNEKLFF. CDR3 bases: TGTGCCTGGAGTAGGACAGCAACTAATGAAAAACTGTTTTTT.

The V and J genes are TRBV5-4 and TRBJ1-1; possible D gene TRBD1, 6 bases. Trimming took 4 bases from V and 1 from J, leaving 14 bases between them. The germline gives CDR1 SGHNT, CDR2 YYREEE (reference sequence). The CDR3 runs 15 residues. CDR3 in DNA: TGTGCCAGCAGCCCGCGGGGGCAGTCGAACACTGAAGCTTTCTTT. This gives the protein CASSPRGQSNTEAFF. Complete variable domain (other parts from reference TRBV5-4 and TRBJ1-1): ETGVTQSPTHLIKTRGQQVTLRCSSQSGHNTVSWYQQALGQGPQFIFQYYREEENGRGNFPPRFSGLQFPNYSSELNVNALELDDSALYLCASSPRGQSNTEAFFGQGTRLTVV.

The V gene is TRBV4-1, the J gene TRBJ1-2, with D uncertain. CDR3 length: 15 amino acids. Looked up from germline, CDR1 is MGHRA and CDR2 is YSYEKL. Trimming stripped 0 bases from V and 1 base from J, with 9 bases between. CDR3 sequence: CASSQEEADNYGYTF. CDR3 nucleotides: TGCGCCAGCAGCCAAGAGGAGGCGGATAACTATGGCTACACCTTC.

Note on this clone: This same CDR3 is encoded by further DNA sequences in the sample. This chain links TRBV18 with TRBJ1-6; 7 nucleotides agree with TRBD1. Trimming at V came to 6 bases and at J to 7 bases, leaving 6 bases not matched to a gene. The CDR3 has 14 amino acids. Germline values: CDR1 KGHSH, CDR2 LQKENI. CDR3 residues: CASSEDRKNSPLHF. The DNA of the CDR3 is TGTGCCAGCTCGGAGGACAGGAAGAATTCACCCCTCCACTTT.

This chain links TRBV27 with TRBJ2-7, with 8 bases aligning to TRBD1. In germline, CDR1 is MNHEY, CDR2 SMNVEV (reference sequence). V dropped 2 bases and J dropped 5; count of bases not matched to a gene: 11. This CDR3 region has 16 residues. The CDR3 here is CASSLVGGQAGDEQYF. In DNA, the CDR3 is TGTGCCAGCAGTTTAGTCGGGGGACAGGCCGGAGACGAGCAGTACTTC.

The chain carries TRBV15 and TRBJ2-3; D gene uncertain. V lost 9 bases and J 3 bases, leaving 13 bases between the germline ends. CDR1 is LNHNV and CDR2 is YYDKDF in the germline V gene (reference sequence). The CDR3 has 13 residues. As DNA, the CDR3 is TGTGCCACAAAACCGCGGTTGACAGATACGCAGTATTTT. It codes for CATKPRLTDTQYF.

This chain uses TRBV6-6 with TRBJ1-1; 8 bases line up with TRBD1. The CDR3 covers 16 residues. CDR1 is MNHNY and CDR2 is SVGAGI in the germline V gene (reference sequence). V trimming: 6 bases; J trimming: 2 bases; junction bases outside the gene matches: 11. This CDR3 is CASRGTQGERNTEAFF. The CDR3 DNA is TGTGCCAGCAGGGGGACACAGGGGGAAAGAAACACTGAAGCTTTCTTT.

This sequence joins TRBV5-1 and TRBJ2-7; D unclear. V was shortened by 1 base and J by 5 bases, with 4 bases between the two germline ends. This CDR3 is 11 amino acids long. CDR1 and CDR2 (germline): SGHRS, YFSETQ. The DNA for the CDR3 is TGCGCCAGCAGCTTGAACAACGAGCAGTACTTC. Protein: CASSLNNEQYF.

The chain employs TRBV19 and TRBJ2-3, with a weak D call TRBD1 (5 bases). Trimming removed 6 bases at V and 6 bases at J, with 10 bases between. The V gene's germline CDR1 is LNHDA and CDR2 SQIVND (reference sequence). This CDR3 contains 12 residues. The CDR3: CASRQGQDTQYF. The CDR3 coding sequence is TGTGCCAGTAGGCAGGGTCAGGATACGCAGTATTTT.

The chain uses TRBV19 and TRBJ2-6; 11 bases align to TRBD1. CDR1 is LNHDA, CDR2 SQIVND, per germline (reference sequence). The CDR3 length is 18 residues. V shed 5 bases and J 2 bases; nucleotides not matched to a gene: 8. Written as DNA, the CDR3 is TGTGCCAGTAGTGCCCCCGGGACAGGGGGGCCTGGGGCCAACGTCCTGACTTTC. This encodes CASSAPGTGGPGANVLTF.

The J gene is TRBJ1-3, the V gene TRBV7-2; D perhaps matches TRBD1 (6 bases). The germline gives CDR1 SGHTA, CDR2 FQGNSA. With 5 bases removed from V and 1 base from J, the gap between germline ends came to 12 bases. The CDR3 spans 15 residues. The CDR3 loop reads CASSERQGSGNTIYF. The CDR3, as DNA: TGTGCCAGCAGCGAGCGCCAGGGGTCTGGAAACACCATATATTTT.

The rearrangement joins TRBV27 to TRBJ2-6; D is unresolved. V lost 3 bases to trimming and J lost 2 bases, with 5 bases between them. Germline assignment: CDR1 MNHEY and CDR2 SMNVEV (reference sequence). The CDR3 sequence is 14 residues long. Here the CDR3 DNA reads TGTGCCAGCAGTTTCCGGGCTGGGGCCAACGTCCTGACTTTC. Amino acids: CASSFRAGANVLTF.

CDR3 protein: CASSLEGGGGTDTQYF. The CDR3 DNA is TGTGCCAGCAGCTTGGAGGGGGGGGGCGGCACAGATACGCAGTATTTT. This rearrangement joins TRBV5-4 to TRBJ2-3; weak D call: TRBD2 (7 bases). There are 16 residues in the CDR3. The germline V gene encodes CDR1 SGHNT and CDR2 YYREEE (reference sequence). The ends were cut back, 0 bases at V and 1 base at J, with 12 bases in the middle.

The CDR3: CASSLRGSNQPQHF. DNA for the CDR3: TGTGCCAGTAGTCTGCGGGGTAGCAATCAGCCCCAGCATTTT. The chain combines TRBV19 with TRBJ1-5, with D unclear. Between the trimmed V and J ends, which lost 5 bases and 0 bases, there was a span of 8 bases. This CDR3 spans 14 amino acids. The germline gives CDR1 LNHDA, CDR2 SQIVND (reference sequence).

This chain connects TRBV27 to TRBJ1-4, with 9 bases aligning to TRBD1. CDR1 and CDR2 (germline): MNHEY, SMNVEV (reference sequence). V shed 5 bases and J 7 bases; nucleotides not matched to a gene: 11. The CDR3 is 16 amino acids. CDR3 DNA sequence: TGTGCCAGCAGTCCCGGGGTGGGGACAGGGAGTGAAAAACTGTTTTTT. Encoded protein: CASSPGVGTGSEKLFF.

The chain is built from TRBV19 and TRBJ2-6, with TRBD1 matching over 10 bases. This CDR3 has 17 amino acids. Germline CDR1 reads LNHDA; CDR2 reads SQIVND (reference sequence). V lost 1 base to trimming and J lost 4 bases; unmatched junction nucleotides: 4. CDR3 amino acids: CASSIGDRGRGANVLTF. CDR3 sequence (DNA): TGTGCCAGTAGTATAGGGGACAGGGGTCGAGGGGCCAACGTCCTGACTTTC.

The J gene is TRBJ2-3, the V gene TRBV30; D gene uncertain. Per germline, CDR1 GTSNPN and CDR2 SVGIG (reference sequence). The CDR3 covers 16 residues. V lost 0 bases to trimming and J lost 0 bases, with 13 bases between them. Here the CDR3 DNA reads TGTGCCTGGAGTGTTAGTCTAGGCCGAAGCACAGATACGCAGTATTTT. Translating gives CAWSVSLGRSTDTQYF.

As concerns this clone: The sample holds other DNA sequences that translate to the same CDR3. The chain employs TRBV6-1 and TRBJ1-2; 9 nucleotides match TRBD1. The CDR3 is made up of 14 amino acids. The J segment lost 4 bases and the V segment lost 5 bases, leaving 5 bases of the junction unmatched. CDR1 is MNHNS and CDR2 is SASEGT in the germline V gene. DNA of the CDR3: TGTGCCAGCAGTTCCGGGACAGGGCTCTATGGCTACACCTTC. This gives the protein CASSSGTGLYGYTF.

J is TRBJ1-4 and V is TRBV4-2; 7 positions match TRBD1. This CDR3 is built from 15 residues. Germline V CDR1 and CDR2: LGHNA, YNFKEQ. V gave up 1 base and J gave up 8 bases; unmatched junction bases: 7. CDR3 in DNA: TGTGCCAGCAGCCAAGGAAAAGGGGGCGCCGAAAAACTGTTTTTT. Translating it yields CASSQGKGGAEKLFF.